These 13 T cell receptor beta chains were sequenced from one sample in a study of T cell responses to AZD1222 COVID-19 vaccine. The data were produced by immunoSEQ multiplex PCR, yet TCRdb's version contains in-frame clones alone and is incomplete. This table has almost 50,000 clones, approximately 79% appearing once. Specimen: peripheral blood, collected on day 0 of MenACWY control vaccination. The receptors shown here come from an adult in good health.

The chain recombines TRBV3-1 (or the pseudogene TRBV3-2) with TRBJ1-6; D remains unclear. Germline assignment: CDR1 LGHDT and CDR2 YNNKEL (reference sequence). The CDR3 is 14 residues long. Deletions cut 7 bases from V and 14 bases from J, with 21 bases between. As DNA, the CDR3 is TGTGCCAGCATCGTCCGGACGAAGCGACAAGCCCTCCACTTT. Translating it yields CASIVRTKRQALHF.

The gene calls are TRBV21-1 and TRBJ2-3. TRBV21-1 is given as a pseudogene. This CDR3 spans 12 amino acids. The CDR3 DNA reads TGTGCCAGGAAGACCATCACAGATACGCAGTATTTT. It codes for CARKTITDTQYF.

V is TRBV2 and J is TRBJ2-4; TRBD1 matches at 9 bases. Germline CDR1 SNHLY, CDR2 FYNNEI. Trimming cost V 7 bases and J 7 bases; bases outside gene matches: 8. This CDR3 region has 14 residues. The DNA for the CDR3 is TGTGCCAGCAAAATACAGGGGGCGTCGAACATTCAGTACTTC. Amino acid sequence: CASKIQGASNIQYF.

This clone was counted a few times. The rearrangement links TRBV9 to TRBJ1-1; D ambiguous. This CDR3 region has 10 residues. The V and J ends lost 3 bases and 11 bases respectively, with 8 bases between them. Germline CDR1 reads SGDLS; CDR2 reads YYNGEE. CDR3 region: CASSEKTAFF. DNA for the CDR3: TGTGCCAGCAGCGAGAAAACGGCTTTCTTT. The variable domain in full, with the rest retrieved from reference TRBV9 and TRBJ1-1, is DSGVTQTPKHLITATGQRVTLRCSPRSGDLSVYWYQQSLDQGLQFLIQYYNGEERAKGNILERFSAQQFPDLHSELNLSSLELGDSALYFCASSEKTAFFGQGTRLTVV.

The chain joins TRBV2 to TRBJ1-5; 8 bases fit TRBD1. V gave up 4 bases and J gave up 2 bases; unmatched junction bases: 4. The CDR3 length is 15 residues. The germline V gene encodes CDR1 SNHLY and CDR2 FYNNEI. The CDR3: CASSGRGLGNQPQHF. For the CDR3, the DNA is TGTGCCAGCAGTGGCAGGGGGCTAGGCAATCAGCCCCAGCATTTT.

The J gene is TRBJ1-2, the V gene TRBV12-3 or TRBV12-4; TRBD1 is a possible D gene (5 bases). There are 13 residues in the CDR3. V lost 1 base to trimming and J lost 4 bases, with 7 bases between them. CDR3 bases: TGTGCCAGCAGTTTAGGCAGGGCCTATGGCTACACCTTC. Translating gives CASSLGRAYGYTF.

The table lists this clone with a few counts. The V call is TRBV6-2 or TRBV6-3, the J call TRBJ1-3, with TRBD1 as a possible D gene (6 bases). V lost 3 bases and J 4 bases, leaving 13 bases between the germline ends. This CDR3 region has 15 residues. CDR1 and CDR2 (germline): MNHEY, SVGEGT. The CDR3 region has the DNA TGTGCCAGCAGTTATTCCCGGGACATCGGAAACACCATATATTTT. This sequence encodes CASSYSRDIGNTIYF.

V and J are TRBV30 and TRBJ1-2; D is perhaps TRBD1 (5 bases). V was shortened by 5 bases and J by 5 bases, with 9 bases between the two germline ends. Germline lookup yields CDR1 GTSNPN and CDR2 SVGIG (reference sequence). The length of the CDR3 is 11 residues. The CDR3 DNA reads TGTGCCTGGGGGGGATCATATGGCTACACCTTC. Amino acid sequence: CAWGGSYGYTF.

This clone was seen a single time. The rearrangement uses TRBV23-1 and TRBJ2-7, with TRBD2 matching 7 bases. TRBV23-1 is identified as an open reading frame with a role that is uncertain. Trimming at V came to 0 bases and at J to 0 bases, leaving 5 bases not matched to a gene. The CDR3 has 16 amino acids. CDR3 nucleotide sequence: TGCGCCAGCAGTCAATCTCGGCGGGGGTTCTCCTACGAGCAGTACGTC. Translating gives CASSQSRRGFSYEQYV.

The genes are TRBV27 and TRBJ1-1, with D unclear. Germline CDR1 MNHEY, CDR2 SMNVEV (reference sequence). The CDR3 has 13 amino acids. Trimming removed 3 bases from V and 0 bases from J, with 5 bases in between. The DNA of the CDR3 is TGTGCCAGCAGTTTCCTGTTGAACACTGAAGCTTTCTTT. Its protein is CASSFLLNTEAFF.

This clone occurred once. The chain is built from TRBV5-4 and TRBJ2-7, with 7 bases matching TRBD2. The ends lost 1 base at V and 2 bases at J; junction bases unmatched: 9. Germline CDR1 is SGHNT and CDR2 is YYREEE (reference sequence). The CDR3 loop spans 16 amino acids. The CDR3 loop reads CASSLNPSGATYEQYF. CDR3 nucleotide sequence: TGTGCCAGCAGCTTGAATCCGAGCGGGGCCACCTACGAGCAGTACTTC.

The chain carries TRBV11-2 and TRBJ2-7; 7 bases are a match to TRBD1. The J segment lost 3 bases and the V segment lost 6 bases, leaving 11 bases of the junction unmatched. This CDR3 comprises 15 residues. CDR1 and CDR2 from the germline V gene are SGHAT and FQNNGV. The CDR3 DNA follows: TGTGCCAGCAGGATACAGGGGATTAAAAACTACGAGCAGTACTTC. Amino acid sequence: CASRIQGIKNYEQYF.

The rearrangement links TRBV19 to TRBJ1-5, with a possible D match to TRBD1 (5 bases). Germline lookup yields CDR1 LNHDA and CDR2 SQIVND (reference sequence). The V and J ends lost 5 bases and 7 bases respectively, with 18 bases between them. This CDR3 has 15 residues. DNA of the CDR3: TGTGCCAGTAGTCTCAGTACGGGGGTGCGACAGCCCCAGCATTTT. Its translation: CASSLSTGVRQPQHF.